This T cell receptor (beta chain) was observed in a study of cytomegalovirus exposure and HLA in healthy donors. Study results and limitations: There were some public TCRs occurring in many donors, but most TCR sequences were rare. According to the study, around 160 TCR beta chains were cytomegalovirus-associated.

It was the approximately 130-subject validation cohort, separate from the approximately 700-subject first cohort, to which the donors belonged. J gave up 5 bases and V 6 bases, and 9 bases lay outside the gene matches. The CDR3 runs to 15 residues. The germline V gene encodes CDR1 LGHNT and CDR2 FRNRAP. This clone was observed a single time. The antigen remains unidentified. Produced via immunoSEQ multiplex PCR; TCRdb's table is partial and in-frame only. The sample includes approximately 120,000 clones, 90% to 95% of them seen just once. The rearrangement links TRBV12-5 to TRBJ2-2; 7 bases align to TRBD2. Sequenced: PBMCs. The TCR comes from a woman younger than 30 in good health and CMV-seronegative. The CDR3 DNA is TGTGCTAGTGGGTTTACTTTGGGGGGGACCGGGGAGCTGTTTTTT. As protein: CASGFTLGGTGELFF.